A single sample gave rise to the 30 T cell receptor beta chains below, sequenced in a study of blood T cell repertoires in COVID-19. TCRdb keeps only in-frame clones here, not all; method: immunoSEQ multiplex PCR. The sample lists about 280,000 clones, approximately 88% occurring once. Sequenced sample: peripheral blood. The receptor set was obtained from a middle-aged woman who had recovered from COVID-19.

The rearrangement uses TRBV5-1 and TRBJ2-2, with 9 bases lining up with TRBD2. The CDR3 consists of 15 residues. The germline V gene has CDR1 SGHRS and CDR2 YFSETQ. Losses at the gene ends were 5 bases for V and 4 bases for J; bases not matched to a gene: 6. CDR3 nucleotide sequence: TGCGCCAGCAGACAGCGGGAGGACCTCACCGGGGAGCTGTTTTTT. It translates to CASRQREDLTGELFF. The full variable domain, in which reference TRBV5-1 and TRBJ2-2 provide the parts outside the CDR3, is KAGVTQTPRYLIKTRGQQVTLSCSPISGHRSVSWYQQTPGQGLQFLFEYFSETQRNKGNFPGRFSGRQFSNSRSEMNVSTLELGDSALYLCASRQREDLTGELFFGEGSRLTVL.

The rearrangement links TRBV30 to TRBJ2-7, with 12 bases fitting TRBD2. V trimming: 5 bases; J trimming: 2 bases; junction bases outside the gene matches: 1. The CDR3 length is 13 residues. Germline CDR1 reads GTSNPN; CDR2 reads SVGIG (reference sequence). CDR3 DNA: TGTGCCTGGGGACTAGCGGGGCCCTACGAGCAGTACTTC. It codes for CAWGLAGPYEQYF.

V gene TRBV5-1 combines with J gene TRBJ2-7; 9 bases line up with TRBD2. With V trimmed by 1 base and J by 0 bases, 2 bases remained unmatched. Germline V gives CDR1 SGHRS, CDR2 YFSETQ. The CDR3 extends over 15 amino acids. This chain's CDR3 is CASSLLAGPSYEQYF. CDR3 DNA sequence: TGCGCCAGCAGCTTGCTAGCGGGACCCTCCTACGAGCAGTACTTC.

The V call is TRBV6-2 or TRBV6-3, the J call TRBJ1-3; D not resolved. The CDR3 extends over 17 amino acids. The germline V gene has CDR1 MNHEY and CDR2 SVGEGT. V lost 2 bases and J 1 base, leaving 15 bases between the germline ends. In DNA form, the CDR3 reads TGTGCCAGCAGTTACGGACCAGGAGGTTTTTCTGGAAACACCATATATTTT. Its translation: CASSYGPGGFSGNTIYF.

V is TRBV4-1 and J is TRBJ2-7, with 12 nucleotides matching TRBD2. This CDR3 contains 16 residues. Germline values: CDR1 MGHRA, CDR2 YSYEKL. The J segment lost 5 bases and the V segment lost 5 bases, leaving 10 bases of the junction unmatched. CDR3 in DNA: TGCGCCAGCAGCTACGGACTAGCGGGAATCTCGGACGAGCAGTACTTC. Protein sequence: CASSYGLAGISDEQYF.

The rearrangement joins TRBV9 to TRBJ1-1; 7 bases are shared with TRBD1. Per the germline V gene, CDR1 is SGDLS and CDR2 is YYNGEE. The ends lost 5 bases at V and 5 bases at J; junction bases unmatched: 6. The CDR3 sequence is 13 residues long. In DNA, the CDR3 is TGTGCCAGCAGTTCGACAGGGCGGACTGAAGCTTTCTTT. Its protein product is CASSSTGRTEAFF.

The genes are TRBV27 and TRBJ1-5; D not resolved. Germline V gives CDR1 MNHEY, CDR2 SMNVEV (reference sequence). The CDR3 covers 15 residues. The V end was cut by 6 bases, the J end by 0 bases, with 12 bases between. For the CDR3, the DNA is TGTGCCAGCAGGCGGGGTGTTGGTAGCAATCAGCCCCAGCATTTT. Translated, it gives CASRRGVGSNQPQHF.

This clone has only one observation. The J gene is TRBJ2-6, the V gene TRBV30; tentative D call: TRBD1 (5 bases). The CDR3 covers 15 residues. Trimming left V 2 bases short and J 0 bases short, with 8 bases between. Germline V gene lookup returns CDR1 GTSNPN and CDR2 SVGIG (reference sequence). The CDR3 DNA is TGTGCCTGGAGTTTAACAGGCTCTGGGGCCAACGTCCTGACTTTC. It specifies CAWSLTGSGANVLTF.

CDR3 residues: CATAVGAQLTDTQYF. CDR3 DNA: TGTGCCACCGCCGTGGGAGCCCAGCTCACAGATACGCAGTATTTT. The V call is TRBV15, the J call TRBJ2-3; D may be TRBD2 (5 bases). This CDR3 has 15 amino acids. Trimming pared 8 bases from V and 2 bases from J, leaving 17 bases between. Germline CDR1 is LNHNV and CDR2 is YYDKDF (reference sequence).

This rearrangement joins TRBV27 to TRBJ2-6, with 7 positions matching TRBD1. The CDR3 covers 17 residues. J was trimmed by 0 bases and V by 4 bases; bases with no gene match: 6. Germline CDR1 reads MNHEY; CDR2 reads SMNVEV (reference sequence). The CDR3 spells CASSSLRTGSGANVLTF. CDR3 DNA sequence: TGTGCCAGCAGTTCCCTCCGGACAGGCTCTGGGGCCAACGTCCTGACTTTC. Variable domain in full (rest from reference TRBV27 and TRBJ2-6): EAQVTQNPRYLITVTGKKLTVTCSQNMNHEYMSWYRQDPGLGLRQIYYSMNVEVTDKGDVPEGYKVSRKEKRNFPLILESPSPNQTSLYFCASSSLRTGSGANVLTFGAGSRLTVL.

The rearrangement joins TRBV7-3 to TRBJ2-3, with 11 bases lining up with TRBD2. This CDR3 comprises 14 residues. Germline trimming cut 3 bases from V and 5 bases from J; bases unmatched to any gene: 1. From germline, CDR1 is SGHTA and CDR2 FQGTGA. The chain's CDR3 is CASSLGLAEDTQYF. The CDR3 DNA follows: TGTGCCAGCAGCTTGGGACTAGCGGAAGATACGCAGTATTTT.

The chain couples TRBV15 to TRBJ1-2; no reliable D call. The CDR3 has 14 amino acids. V dropped 0 bases and J dropped 8 bases, with 13 bases sitting between them. Germline V lookup: CDR1 LNHNV, CDR2 YYDKDF (reference sequence). In nucleotides, the CDR3 is TGTGCCACCAGCAGAGATCGGGCGGGGAGCGGCTACACCTTC. Translating it yields CATSRDRAGSGYTF.

V gene TRBV2 combines with J gene TRBJ2-1; TRBD1 matches 8 bases. The CDR3 contains 16 residues. Per the germline V gene, CDR1 is SNHLY and CDR2 is FYNNEI. The J segment lost 5 bases and the V segment lost 6 bases, leaving 12 bases of the junction unmatched. The CDR3 sequence is CASRLLEDRANNEQFF. The CDR3 DNA reads as TGTGCCAGCAGACTACTCGAGGACAGGGCCAACAATGAGCAGTTCTTC.

This clone occurred once. The chain carries TRBV15 and TRBJ2-7, with a tentative D call TRBD2 (6 bases). V was shortened by 0 bases and J by 3 bases, with 12 bases between the two germline ends. CDR3 size: 15 residues. The germline V gene encodes CDR1 LNHNV and CDR2 YYDKDF (reference sequence). This CDR3 reads CATSRDREMGYEQYF. CDR3 DNA: TGTGCCACCAGCAGAGATCGGGAGATGGGCTACGAGCAGTACTTC.

CDR3 DNA sequence: TGCGCCAGCAGCGGGCCAGGGGGCCTAGACCAAGAGACCCAGTACTTC. Its translation is CASSGPGGLDQETQYF. V and J are TRBV4-1 and TRBJ2-5; 8 bases fit TRBD1. Looked up from germline, CDR1 is MGHRA and CDR2 is YSYEKL. CDR3 length: 16 amino acids. Trimming cost V 5 bases and J 0 bases; bases outside gene matches: 8.

This chain joins TRBV6-1 and TRBJ2-7; 11 positions agree with TRBD2. The CDR3 extends over 17 amino acids. Per the germline V gene, CDR1 is MNHNS and CDR2 is SASEGT. The trim removed 4 bases at V and 0 bases at J, leaving 8 bases unmatched. The CDR3 DNA reads as TGTGCCAGCAGTGTAGCGGGAGGGGTGGGAAGCTCCTACGAGCAGTACTTC. Amino acid sequence: CASSVAGGVGSSYEQYF.

The chain employs TRBV19 and TRBJ1-2; 8 bases align to TRBD1. Germline V lookup: CDR1 LNHDA, CDR2 SQIVND (reference sequence). Trimming at V came to 5 bases and at J to 2 bases, leaving 1 base not matched to a gene. The CDR3 has 13 amino acids. DNA of the CDR3: TGTGCCAGTAGTCGACAGGGGAACTATGGCTACACCTTC. It is translated as CASSRQGNYGYTF.

The chain is built from TRBV29-1 and TRBJ2-1; a weak D match, TRBD2 (5 bases). CDR3 length: 13 residues. Germline-derived CDR1 and CDR2 are SQVTM and ANQGSEA. The V gene lost 2 bases and the J gene lost 6 bases, with 11 bases spanning the gap. This chain's CDR3 is CSVEIVRGNEQFF. In DNA, the CDR3 is TGCAGCGTTGAAATTGTTCGGGGCAATGAGCAGTTCTTC.

The gene calls are TRBV10-3 and TRBJ1-3, with D unresolved. V was shortened by 2 bases and J by 2 bases, with 10 bases between the two germline ends. The germline V gene encodes CDR1 ENHRY and CDR2 SYGVKD. The CDR3 length is 15 residues. The CDR3: CAISEEAGTGNTIYF. The CDR3, as DNA: TGTGCCATCAGTGAGGAGGCCGGGACTGGAAACACCATATATTTT.

This clone has just a few counts. The rearrangement uses TRBV4-1 and TRBJ2-1; possible D gene TRBD2, 6 bases. CDR3 length: 16 amino acids. CDR1 MGHRA and CDR2 YSYEKL come from the germline V gene. Trimming left V 3 bases short and J 8 bases short, with 20 bases between. The DNA for the CDR3 is TGCGCCAGCAGCCATAGTGGGCTAGCGTTGTGGGATGAGCAGTTCTTC. Protein: CASSHSGLALWDEQFF.

The V and J genes are TRBV7-3 and TRBJ2-7, with D possibly being TRBD2 (6 bases). Trimming shortened V by 4 bases and J by 2 bases, and 15 bases separated the two germline ends. The length of the CDR3 is 15 residues. Germline V gives CDR1 SGHTA, CDR2 FQGTGA. The CDR3 region is CASSSTGLRTYEQYF. The CDR3 nucleotides are TGTGCCAGCAGCTCAACGGGACTCCGCACCTACGAGCAGTACTTC. Supplemented by reference TRBV7-3 and TRBJ2-7, the full variable domain reads GAGVSQTPSNKVTEKGKYVELRCDPISGHTALYWYRQSLGQGPEFLIYFQGTGAADDSGLPNDRFFAVRPEGSVSTLKIQRTERGDSAVYLCASSSTGLRTYEQYFGPGTRLTVT.

The CDR3 DNA follows: TGTGCCAGCAGTTACGGCTCCGGGGGCAATCAGCCCCAGCATTTT. It encodes CASSYGSGGNQPQHF. V gene TRBV6-2 or TRBV6-3 combines with J gene TRBJ1-5; no clear D gene. V gave up 2 bases and J gave up 2 bases, with 10 bases separating them. Germline values: CDR1 MNHEY, CDR2 SVGEGT. This CDR3 has 15 residues.

The V gene is TRBV29-1, the J gene TRBJ1-1; D is perhaps TRBD1 (5 bases). The CDR3 spans 12 residues. Germline CDR1 and CDR2: SQVTM and ANQGSEA. Trimming pared 3 bases from V and 7 bases from J, leaving 12 bases between. CDR3 sequence (DNA): TGCAGCGTTGATGCCCAGACAGTTGAAGCTTTCTTT. Its translation is CSVDAQTVEAFF. The full variable domain, rest sourced from reference TRBV29-1 and TRBJ1-1, is SAVISQKPSRDICQRGTSLTIQCQVDSQVTMMFWYRQQPGQSLTLIATANQGSEATYESGFVIDKFPISRPNLTFSTLTVSNMSPEDSSIYLCSVDAQTVEAFFGQGTRLTVV.

The CDR3 DNA follows: TGTGCCACCAGTGACAAGACAGGGGGTTGGGATGAGCAGTTCTTC. This codes for CATSDKTGGWDEQFF. V gene TRBV24-1 combines with J gene TRBJ2-1; 9 bases are shared with TRBD1. V was clipped by 4 bases and J by 8 bases; unmatched bases: 8. This CDR3 has 15 amino acids. Germline lookup yields CDR1 KGHDR and CDR2 SFDVKD.

As DNA, the CDR3 is TGTGCCAGCAGAAGGACAGTCCAATCCTATGGCTACACCTTC. It yields the protein CASRRTVQSYGYTF. V usage is TRBV6-5 and J usage is TRBJ1-2, with TRBD1 as a possible D gene (6 bases). The germline V gene encodes CDR1 MNHEY and CDR2 SVGAGI. Trimming took 6 bases from V and 4 from J, leaving 15 bases between them. The CDR3 consists of 14 residues.

The chain recombines TRBV27 with TRBJ2-5, with D possibly TRBD2 on 6 matching bases. The germline CDR1 and CDR2 sequences are MNHEY and SMNVEV (reference sequence). The CDR3 sequence is 14 residues long. Trimming shortened V by 5 bases and J by 5 bases, and 15 bases separated the two germline ends. The CDR3 here is CASSTWGGGETQYF. The DNA of the CDR3 is TGTGCCAGCAGTACCTGGGGAGGTGGGGAGACCCAGTACTTC.

This chain uses TRBV27 with TRBJ2-3, with 9 bases matching TRBD2. Germline loops: CDR1 MNHEY, CDR2 SMNVEV (reference sequence). This CDR3 has 15 residues. The junction had 3 bases not matched to a gene; V was cut back by 3 bases and J by 2 bases. CDR3 sequence reads: CASSFSGSFTDTQYF. The CDR3 bases are TGTGCCAGCAGTTTTAGCGGGAGTTTCACAGATACGCAGTATTTT.

The V and J genes are TRBV7-9 and TRBJ2-3; 9 nucleotides line up with TRBD2. CDR1 is SEHNR, CDR2 FQNEAQ, per germline (reference sequence). V trimming: 5 bases; J trimming: 1 base; junction bases outside the gene matches: 19. CDR3 length: 20 amino acids. Here the CDR3 DNA reads TGTGCCAGCAGCAGGCACGTACTAGCGGGTACCCTCGCCGGCACAGATACGCAGTATTTT. Amino acid sequence: CASSRHVLAGTLAGTDTQYF.

This clone is a singleton in its sample. In DNA form, the CDR3 reads TGTGCCAGCAGTTTCTCAGTCCGGGCTGGGGCCAACGTCCTGACTTTC. It is translated as CASSFSVRAGANVLTF. This chain joins TRBV27 and TRBJ2-6; unclear D gene. The germline V gene encodes CDR1 MNHEY and CDR2 SMNVEV (reference sequence). CDR3 size: 16 residues. The ends were cut back, 3 bases at V and 2 bases at J, with 11 bases in the middle.

The V gene is TRBV28, the J gene TRBJ2-7; D uncertain. V lost 2 bases, J lost 2 bases, and 10 bases lay in between. The CDR3 runs to 14 residues. Germline CDR1 is MDHEN and CDR2 is SYDVKM. The CDR3 DNA reads as TGTGCCAGCAGTTTAGTTCAGGCTGCCTACGAGCAGTACTTC. Amino acids: CASSLVQAAYEQYF. Full variable domain (remainder filled in from reference TRBV28 and TRBJ2-7): DVKVTQSSRYLVKRTGEKVFLECVQDMDHENMFWYRQDPGLGLRLIYFSYDVKMKEKGDIPEGYSVSREKKERFSLILESASTNQTSMYLCASSLVQAAYEQYFGPGTRLTVT.